The sequence of this TCR beta chain was determined in a study of T cells in Graves' hyperthyroidism and ophthalmopathy. CDR3 length: 15 residues. Germline V lookup: CDR1 SGHAT, CDR2 FQDESV (reference sequence). The ends lost 4 bases at V and 2 bases at J; junction bases unmatched: 5. Each diagnosis was grounded in clinical symptoms, serum thyroxine and TRAb, thyroid ultrasound, and orbital computed tomography. The PBMCs were sourced from fresh peripheral blood (about 10 ml). The TCR beta CDR3 regions underwent amplification using RNA transcripts as the source. TCR CDR3 underwent first-round RT-PCR with the HTBI primer set. From the multiplex PCR reads, TCRdb called clonotypes with MiXCR, one entry per CDR3 protein. The sample shows 300,000 to 450,000 distinct CDR3 sequences, around a quarter of them seen only once. Many counts were recorded for this clonotype.

The source material was blood. The receptor comes from a man aged 45 to 65 with Graves' hyperthyroidism. The V gene is TRBV11-1, the J gene TRBJ2-7; 10 bases map to TRBD1. CDR3 DNA sequence: TGTGCCAGCAGCTCCCGGGACAGGGGAACCTACGAGCAGTACTTC. It codes for CASSSRDRGTYEQYF.